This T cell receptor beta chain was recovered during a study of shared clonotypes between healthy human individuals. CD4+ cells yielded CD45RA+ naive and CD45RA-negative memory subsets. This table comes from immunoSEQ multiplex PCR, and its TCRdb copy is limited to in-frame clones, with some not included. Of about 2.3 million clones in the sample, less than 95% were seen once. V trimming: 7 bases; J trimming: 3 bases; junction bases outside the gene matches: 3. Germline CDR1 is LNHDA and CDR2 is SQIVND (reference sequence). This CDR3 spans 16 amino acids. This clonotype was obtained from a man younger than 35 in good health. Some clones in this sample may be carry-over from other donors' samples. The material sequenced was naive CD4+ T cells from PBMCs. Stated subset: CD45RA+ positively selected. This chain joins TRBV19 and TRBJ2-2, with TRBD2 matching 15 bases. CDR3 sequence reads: CASTWTSGRDTGELFF. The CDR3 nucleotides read TGTGCCAGTACTTGGACTAGCGGGAGGGACACCGGGGAGCTGTTTTTT.